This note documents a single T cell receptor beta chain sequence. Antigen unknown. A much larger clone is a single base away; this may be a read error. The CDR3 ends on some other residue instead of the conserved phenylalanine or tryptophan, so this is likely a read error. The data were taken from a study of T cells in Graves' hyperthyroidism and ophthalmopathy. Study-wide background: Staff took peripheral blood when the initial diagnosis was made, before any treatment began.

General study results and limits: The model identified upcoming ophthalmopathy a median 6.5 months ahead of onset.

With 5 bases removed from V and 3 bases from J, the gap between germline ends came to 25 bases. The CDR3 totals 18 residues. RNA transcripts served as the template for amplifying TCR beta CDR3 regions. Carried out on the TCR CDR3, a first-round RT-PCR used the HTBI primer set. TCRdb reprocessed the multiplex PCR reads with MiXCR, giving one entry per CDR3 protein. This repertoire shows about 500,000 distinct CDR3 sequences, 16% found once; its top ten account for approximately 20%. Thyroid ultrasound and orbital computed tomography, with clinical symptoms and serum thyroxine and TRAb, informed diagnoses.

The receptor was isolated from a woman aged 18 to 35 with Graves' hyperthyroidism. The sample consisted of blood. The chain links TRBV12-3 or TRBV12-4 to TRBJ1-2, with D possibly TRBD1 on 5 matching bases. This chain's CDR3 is CASSQDDGAWGGDYGYTL. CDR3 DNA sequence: TGTGCCAGCAGTCAAGACGACGGGGCCTGGGGCGGAGACTATGGCTACACCCTC.